Listed below are T cell receptor beta chains from one sample, sequenced in a study of blood T cell repertoires in COVID-19. Using immunoSEQ multiplex PCR, the repertoire was profiled, and TCRdb retains in-frame clones only, with some absent. The sample consists of approximately 250,000 clones, approximately 88% of them appearing once. Source material: PBMCs or T cells enriched from blood (not recorded which). The source of these receptors is a woman between 35 and 50 years old who had been exposed to COVID-19. The CDR3 runs from the conserved cysteine through the conserved F or W. D genes are given only for firm matches. Size is omitted from some rows. Given values are once, few, many or a class for expanded clones.

V,D,length,J,size,CDR3,DNA
TRBV28,NA,13,TRBJ1-2,NA,CASSAASDDGYTF,TGTGCCAGCAGTGCGGCCAGTGACGATGGCTACACCTTC
TRBV6-5,NA,12,TRBJ1-2,NA,CASTSDSYGYTF,TGTGCCAGCACCTCGGACAGCTATGGCTACACCTTC
TRBV19,TRBD2,16,TRBJ2-1,NA,CASSWPRTSGLLGQFF,TGTGCCAGTAGTTGGCCAAGGACTAGCGGTCTCCTAGGGCAGTTCTTC
TRBV18,TRBD1,16,TRBJ1-2,NA,CASSPTGTGVAVGYTF,TGTGCCAGCTCACCCACCGGGACAGGGGTCGCGGTTGGCTACACCTTC
TRBV7-6,NA,12,TRBJ2-7,NA,CASSTAGSEQYF,TGTGCCAGCAGCACTGCGGGGAGCGAGCAGTACTTC
TRBV7-9,NA,13,TRBJ1-5,NA,CASSLGGGGPQHF,TGTGCCAGCAGCTTAGGGGGCGGTGGGCCCCAGCATTTT
TRBV27,NA,14,TRBJ2-5,NA,CASSPLGKGGTQYF,TGTGCCAGCAGCCCCCTCGGGAAGGGAGGGACCCAGTACTTC
TRBV5-4,TRBD2,20,TRBJ2-2,few,CASSSPIGVAGGRRTGELFF,TGTGCCAGCAGCTCCCCCATCGGAGTAGCGGGGGGTCGCCGAACCGGGGAGCTGTTTTTT
TRBV28,TRBD1,15,TRBJ1-4,few,CASSSGQGTIEKLFF,TGTGCCAGCAGCAGTGGACAGGGGACGATTGAAAAACTGTTTTTT
TRBV29-1,NA,13,TRBJ1-1,few,CSVKQGLGTEAFF,TGCAGCGTAAAACAGGGTTTGGGCACTGAAGCTTTCTTT
TRBV2,NA,12,TRBJ1-1,NA,CASSVDSIEAFF,TGTGCCAGCAGTGTAGACAGCATCGAAGCTTTCTTT
TRBV19,TRBD1,15,TRBJ2-2,NA,CASTKTGVNTGELFF,TGTGCCAGTACTAAGACAGGGGTTAACACCGGGGAGCTGTTTTTT
TRBV6-5,NA,16,TRBJ1-4,NA,CASSYATAATNEKLFF,TGTGCCAGCAGTTACGCGACAGCCGCAACTAATGAAAAACTGTTTTTT
TRBV5-1,NA,14,TRBJ2-5,NA,CASSFFGGKETQYF,TGCGCCAGCAGCTTTTTTGGGGGGAAAGAGACCCAGTACTTC
TRBV5-4,NA,14,TRBJ1-2,NA,CASSWGGFDYGYTF,TGTGCCAGCAGCTGGGGGGGGTTCGACTATGGCTACACCTTC
TRBV6-5,TRBD1,14,TRBJ1-5,few,CASADWTGPQAQHF,TGTGCCAGTGCGGACTGGACAGGCCCTCAGGCCCAGCATTTT
TRBV11-1,NA,12,TRBJ1-2,NA,CASSFGRGHYTF,TGTGCCAGCAGCTTCGGGCGCGGACATTACACCTTC
TRBV6-2/TRBV6-3,NA,16,TRBJ2-3,NA,CASSNQDWEPKDTQYF,TGTGCCAGCAGTAACCAGGACTGGGAACCCAAAGATACGCAGTATTTT
TRBV7-3,TRBD2,16,TRBJ2-1,NA,CASSPRLAGVVNEQFF,TGTGCCAGCAGCCCGAGACTAGCGGGAGTGGTCAATGAGCAGTTCTTC
TRBV5-1,TRBD1,14,TRBJ2-7,once,CASSLDGTVYEQYF,TGCGCCAGCAGCTTGGACGGGACAGTATACGAGCAGTACTTC
TRBV18,NA,19,TRBJ2-6,few,CASSPQSAQALSGANVLTF,TGTGCCAGCTCACCACAGTCAGCACAGGCCCTCTCTGGGGCCAACGTCCTGACTTTC
TRBV6-5,TRBD1,16,TRBJ2-2,NA,CASSYWGTGVSGELFF,TGTGCCAGCAGTTACTGGGGGACAGGGGTTTCCGGGGAGCTGTTTTTT
TRBV4-1,NA,14,TRBJ1-3,NA,CASSRTVRADTIYF,TGCGCCAGCAGCCGAACGGTGCGGGCAGACACCATATATTTT
TRBV12-3/TRBV12-4,TRBD1,13,TRBJ1-2,NA,CASRPTGVGGYTF,TGTGCCAGCAGACCGACAGGGGTCGGAGGCTACACCTTC
TRBV7-3,NA,13,TRBJ1-1,NA,CASSIQGDTEAFF,TGTGCCAGCAGCATACAGGGAGACACTGAAGCTTTCTTT
TRBV5-1,NA,13,TRBJ2-1,NA,CASSSRSYNEQFF,TGTGCCAGCAGCTCCCGCTCCTACAATGAGCAGTTCTTC
TRBV14,NA,16,TRBJ1-1,NA,CASSHLGGLMNTEAFF,TGTGCCAGCAGCCATTTGGGGGGGCTGATGAACACTGAAGCTTTCTTT
TRBV5-8,TRBD2,15,TRBJ2-1,NA,CAGLPWTSGNNEQFF,TGTGCCGGCCTCCCGTGGACTAGCGGGAACAATGAGCAGTTCTTC
TRBV3-1/TRBV3-2,NA,15,TRBJ2-2,NA,CASSQAVGPTGELFF,TGTGCCAGCAGCCAAGCCGTGGGCCCCACCGGGGAGCTGTTTTTT
TRBV6-5,NA,12,TRBJ2-3,NA,CASGGSTDTQYF,TGTGCCAGTGGCGGAAGCACAGATACGCAGTATTTT
TRBV27,TRBD1,19,TRBJ2-3,NA,CASTTWGTGGDFSTDTQYF,TGTGCCAGCACCACTTGGGGGACAGGGGGCGATTTCTCCACAGATACGCAGTATTTT
TRBV10-2,NA,15,TRBJ1-6,NA,CATLREGSYNSPLHF,TGCGCCACCCTCCGGGAGGGTTCCTATAATTCACCCCTCCACTTT
TRBV19,NA,13,TRBJ2-7,NA,CASSSGGSYEQYF,TGTGCCAGTAGTAGCGGGGGCAGCTACGAGCAGTACTTC
TRBV28,TRBD1,17,TRBJ1-2,NA,CASSSPRETGALYGYTF,TGTGCCAGCAGTTCACCCAGGGAGACAGGGGCCCTCTATGGCTACACCTTC
TRBV7-9,NA,16,TRBJ1-5,NA,CASSPTTGYSNQPQHF,TGTGCCAGCAGCCCGACGACAGGCTATAGCAATCAGCCCCAGCATTTT
TRBV30,TRBD1,15,TRBJ2-3,NA,CASHRDRGHPDTQYF,TGTGCCTCCCACCGGGACAGGGGGCATCCCGATACGCAGTATTTT
TRBV28,NA,12,TRBJ1-2,NA,CASSLSLQGYTF,TGTGCCAGCAGTTTGAGTTTACAGGGCTACACCTTC
TRBV11-3,NA,12,TRBJ2-3,NA,CASSLFPDTQYF,TGTGCCAGCAGCCTCTTCCCGGATACGCAGTATTTT
TRBV27,TRBD2,14,TRBJ2-3,once,CASSLSAGGYTQYF,TGTGCCAGCAGTTTATCGGCGGGAGGGTATACGCAGTATTTT
TRBV15,NA,15,TRBJ1-2,NA,CATSREGGNAYGYTF,TGTGCCACCAGCAGAGAGGGGGGAAACGCGTATGGCTACACCTTC
TRBV19,TRBD1,18,TRBJ1-1,NA,CASSIASKLGQGYTEAFF,TGTGCCAGTAGTATAGCCTCGAAACTGGGACAGGGGTACACTGAAGCTTTCTTT
TRBV6-2/TRBV6-3,NA,13,TRBJ2-2,NA,CASSYASAGELFF,TGTGCCAGCAGTTACGCCTCGGCCGGGGAGCTGTTTTTT